The clone carrying this TCR beta chain was recorded at least ten times. This entry comes from a study of T-cell reconstitution after alpha-beta-depleted transplantation in children. It was with unique molecular identifiers that the TCRbeta library was prepared. MiXCR was run by TCRdb on the PCR reads, yielding one entry per CDR3 protein. Found here are 190,000 or so distinct CDR3 sequences, roughly 6.8% of them singletons; the top ten hold over 2.5%. Per the germline V gene, CDR1 is SGHVS and CDR2 is FQNEAQ. The CDR3 sequence is 17 residues long. Trimming removed 4 bases at V and 7 bases at J, with 26 bases between.

The sequencing used PBMCs from the stem cell graft donor, collected from the stem cell graft. The rearrangement links TRBV7-8 to TRBJ2-7; tentatively, D is TRBD1 or TRBD2 (5 bases each). The receptor was derived from a human donor who donated a stem cell graft to a child with Wiskott-Aldrich syndrome. The CDR3 DNA sequence: TGTGCCAGCAGCTCCCCAAAATCCGGCACCTTAGAGGGGGAGCAGTACTTC. Its translation is CASSSPKSGTLEGEQYF.